This TCR beta chain emerged from a study of cytomegalovirus exposure and HLA in healthy donors. PCR used 60 Vbeta primers and 13 Jbeta primers. Produced via immunoSEQ multiplex PCR; TCRdb's table is partial and in-frame only. Of tens of thousands of clones listed, around 84% are singletons. This clone has a single count. The CDR3 has 14 residues. Germline CDR1 and CDR2: LGHNA and YNFKEQ. Trimming shortened V by 3 bases and J by 4 bases, and 12 bases separated the two germline ends. The sample comprised PBMCs. The receptor's source is a man aged 40-55 years in good health and CMV-seronegative. The rearrangement links TRBV4-2 to TRBJ2-5, with D maybe TRBD2 (6 bases). The CDR3 DNA follows: TGTGCCAGCAGCCAGACTAGGACTGCAGAGACCCAGTACTTC. This codes for CASSQTRTAETQYF.